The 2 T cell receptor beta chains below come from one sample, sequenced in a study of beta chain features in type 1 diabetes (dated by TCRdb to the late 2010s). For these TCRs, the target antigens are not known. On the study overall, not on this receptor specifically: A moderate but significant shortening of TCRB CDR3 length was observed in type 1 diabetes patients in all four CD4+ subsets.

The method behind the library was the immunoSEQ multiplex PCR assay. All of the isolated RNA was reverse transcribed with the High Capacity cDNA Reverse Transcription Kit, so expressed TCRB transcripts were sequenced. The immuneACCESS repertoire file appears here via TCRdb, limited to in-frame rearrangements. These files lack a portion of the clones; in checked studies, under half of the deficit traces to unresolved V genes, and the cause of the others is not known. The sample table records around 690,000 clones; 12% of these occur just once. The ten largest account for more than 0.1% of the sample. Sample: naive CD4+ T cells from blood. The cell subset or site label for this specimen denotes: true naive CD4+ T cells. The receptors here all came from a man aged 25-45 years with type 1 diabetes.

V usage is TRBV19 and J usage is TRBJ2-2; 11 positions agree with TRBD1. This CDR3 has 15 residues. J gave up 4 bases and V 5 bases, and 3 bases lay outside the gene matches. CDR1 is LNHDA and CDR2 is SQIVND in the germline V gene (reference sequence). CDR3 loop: CASSSGTGGTGELFF. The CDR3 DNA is TGTGCCAGTAGTTCTGGGACAGGGGGCACCGGGGAGCTGTTTTTT.

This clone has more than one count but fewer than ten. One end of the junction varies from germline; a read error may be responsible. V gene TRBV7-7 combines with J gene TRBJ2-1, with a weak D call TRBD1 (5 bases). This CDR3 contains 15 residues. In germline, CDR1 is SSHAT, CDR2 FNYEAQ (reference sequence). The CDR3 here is CASSLNQGRSNEQFF. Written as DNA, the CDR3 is TGTGCTAGCAGCTTAAATCAGGGTCGATCGAATGAGCAGTTCTTC.